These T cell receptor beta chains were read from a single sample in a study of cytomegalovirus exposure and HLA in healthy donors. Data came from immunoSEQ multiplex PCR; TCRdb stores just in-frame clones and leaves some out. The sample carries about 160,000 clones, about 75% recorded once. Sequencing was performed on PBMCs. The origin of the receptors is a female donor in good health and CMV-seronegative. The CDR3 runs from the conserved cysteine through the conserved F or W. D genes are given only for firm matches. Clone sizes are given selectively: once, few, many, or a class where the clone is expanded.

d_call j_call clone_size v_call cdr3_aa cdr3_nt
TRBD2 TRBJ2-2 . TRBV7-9 CSSSPPLAGGPGELFF TGTTCCAGCAGCCCACCACTAGCGGGAGGGCCCGGGGAGCTGTTTTTT
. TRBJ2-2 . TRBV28 CASSLPGANTGELFF TGTGCCAGCAGTTTACCCGGGGCGAACACCGGGGAGCTGTTTTTT
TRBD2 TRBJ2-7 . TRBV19 CASSIDLRTSGRAYEQYF TGTGCCAGTAGTATAGATCTGAGGACTAGCGGGAGGGCCTACGAGCAGTACTTC
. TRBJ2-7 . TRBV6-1 CASSEGPGVGYEQYF TGTGCCAGCAGTGAAGGCCCGGGAGTTGGCTACGAGCAGTACTTC
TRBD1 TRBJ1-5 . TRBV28 CASSQGQAFNQPQHF TGTGCCAGCAGCCAGGGACAGGCATTCAATCAGCCCCAGCATTTT
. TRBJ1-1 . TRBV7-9 CAGGHSNTEAFF TGTGCCGGAGGGCATTCGAACACTGAAGCTTTCTTT
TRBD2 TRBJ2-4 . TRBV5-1 CASSLAESGSGNIQYF TGCGCCAGCAGCTTGGCCGAAAGCGGGAGTGGGAACATTCAGTACTTC
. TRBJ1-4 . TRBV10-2 CASRWSEKLFF TGCGCCAGCCGTTGGAGTGAAAAACTGTTTTTT
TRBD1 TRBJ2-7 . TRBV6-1 CAVGTGLYEQYF TGTGCCGTGGGGACAGGTCTCTACGAGCAGTACTTC
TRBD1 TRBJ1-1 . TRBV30 CAWSRQGAKVTEAFF TGTGCCTGGAGTAGACAGGGGGCCAAAGTGACTGAAGCTTTCTTT
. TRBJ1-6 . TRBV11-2 CASSLGGGSPLHF TGTGCCAGCAGCTTAGGGGGGGGATCACCCCTCCACTTT
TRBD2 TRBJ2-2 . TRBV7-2 CASSSFTSGGSNTGELFF TGTGCCAGCAGCTCTTTTACTAGCGGGGGGTCGAACACCGGGGAGCTGTTTTTT
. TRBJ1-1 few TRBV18 CASSPPGTRVAEAFF TGTGCCAGCTCACCACCGGGGACTCGGGTCGCTGAAGCTTTCTTT
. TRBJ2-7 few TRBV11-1 CASSLDRRLAEQYF TGTGCCAGCAGTCTAGACAGACGTCTCGCCGAGCAGTACTTC
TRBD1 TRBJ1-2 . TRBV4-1 CASSQRDSFSSNYGYTF TGCGCCAGCAGCCAACGGGACAGTTTCTCTTCTAACTATGGCTACACCTTC
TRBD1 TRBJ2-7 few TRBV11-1 CASSLRIAGTGVSYEQYF TGTGCCAGCAGCTTAAGAATTGCCGGGACAGGGGTTTCCTACGAGCAGTACTTC
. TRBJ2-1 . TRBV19 CASSWGWNEQFF TGTGCCAGTAGTTGGGGCTGGAATGAGCAGTTCTTC
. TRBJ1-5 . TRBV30 CAWSVQGNQPQHF TGTGCCTGGAGTGTACAGGGAAACCAGCCCCAGCATTTT
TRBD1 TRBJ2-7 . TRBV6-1 CASWLGTGDEAEQYF TGTGCCAGTTGGCTAGGGACAGGGGATGAGGCCGAGCAGTACTTC